One and the same sample provided the 28 T cell receptor beta chains below, sequenced in a study of blood T cell repertoires in COVID-19. The assay was immunoSEQ multiplex PCR, and TCRdb's table has in-frame clones only and misses some. The sample yields over 150,000 clones, roughly 85% seen once. The sequenced material came from peripheral blood. The receptors were sampled from a woman in her 70s with acute or convalescent COVID-19.

J is TRBJ2-3 and V is TRBV18; D perhaps matches TRBD2 (6 bases). In germline, CDR1 is KGHSH, CDR2 LQKENI. With 2 bases removed from V and 2 bases from J, the gap between germline ends came to 17 bases. The CDR3 covers 17 residues. Here the CDR3 reads CASSPIAVAELTDTQYF. CDR3 sequence (DNA): TGTGCCAGCTCACCAATCGCAGTAGCGGAACTCACAGATACGCAGTATTTT.

The chain has TRBV3-1 (or the pseudogene TRBV3-2) and TRBJ1-1, with D possibly TRBD1 on 6 matching bases. Germline V lookup: CDR1 LGHDT, CDR2 YNNKEL (reference sequence). V lost 2 bases, J lost 0 bases, and 10 bases lay in between. The CDR3 has 15 residues. This CDR3 reads CASSQRGQMNTEAFF. The CDR3 bases are TGTGCCAGCAGCCAACGGGGACAAATGAACACTGAAGCTTTCTTT.

The chain combines TRBV3-1 (or the pseudogene TRBV3-2) with TRBJ1-1, with TRBD1 matching over 8 bases. The V gene end was trimmed by 2 bases and the J gene end by 7 bases; junction bases not matched to a gene: 6. The CDR3 is 14 residues long. Germline V CDR1 and CDR2: LGHDT, YNNKEL (reference sequence). The DNA for the CDR3 is TGTGCCAGCAGCCAAAAAGACAGGGGAGGTGAAGCTTTCTTT. Amino acids: CASSQKDRGGEAFF.

There are a few counts of this clone. The chain uses TRBV10-3 and TRBJ2-1; no clear D. The CDR3 sequence is 14 residues long. Looked up from germline, CDR1 is ENHRY and CDR2 is SYGVKD. The V and J ends lost 3 bases and 1 base respectively, with 7 bases between them. CDR3 residues: CAISERGSYNEQFF. The CDR3 coding sequence is TGTGCCATCAGTGAACGCGGATCCTACAATGAGCAGTTCTTC.

The chain has TRBV7-3 and TRBJ2-5, with a weak D call TRBD2 (6 bases). CDR3 length equals 16 residues. V was clipped by 2 bases and J by 4 bases, with 17 bases between them. Germline V gene sequence: CDR1 SGHTA, CDR2 FQGTGA. The CDR3 protein is CASSLRGGEPRETQYF. The CDR3 bases are TGTGCCAGCAGCTTACGAGGAGGGGAGCCCCGAGAGACCCAGTACTTC.

The rearrangement uses TRBV5-1 and TRBJ1-1; D is uncertain. The CDR3 totals 13 residues. CDR1 and CDR2 (germline): SGHRS, YFSETQ. Trimming removed 7 bases from V and 2 bases from J, with 12 bases in between. CDR3 protein: CASRAGVNTEAFF. The DNA of the CDR3 is TGCGCCAGCCGAGCGGGAGTTAACACTGAAGCTTTCTTT.

DNA for the CDR3: TGTGCCAGCTCCGCGGGAGGTCCGACTTACAATGAGCAGTTCTTC. Translated: CASSAGGPTYNEQFF. V and J are TRBV2 and TRBJ2-1; the match to TRBD2 covers 8 bases. Germline lookup yields CDR1 SNHLY and CDR2 FYNNEI. The V and J ends lost 8 bases and 4 bases, in that order; junction bases with no gene match: 10. The CDR3 has 15 amino acids.

The rearrangement uses TRBV11-3 and TRBJ2-5; 7 bases fit TRBD1. CDR3 length: 14 amino acids. CDR1 is SGHNT, CDR2 YENEEA, per germline. J lost 6 bases, V lost 4 bases, and 8 bases had no gene match. For the CDR3, the DNA is TGTGCCAGCAGCTCCACAGGGGTCGCACAGACCCAGTACTTC. Translation gives CASSSTGVAQTQYF.

The chain combines TRBV11-1 with TRBJ2-3; D perhaps matches TRBD1 (5 bases). CDR1 and CDR2 from the germline V gene are SGHAT and FQDESV (reference sequence). This CDR3 has 16 amino acids. V lost 3 bases and J lost 3, with 16 bases in between. Here the CDR3 reads CASSLGRTRSTDTQYF. The CDR3 coding sequence is TGTGCCAGCAGCTTGGGGCGTACGAGATCAACAGATACGCAGTATTTT. Together with reference TRBV11-1 and TRBJ2-3, the CDR3 gives the full variable domain: EAEVAQSPRYKITEKSQAVAFWCDPISGHATLYWYRQILGQGPELLVQFQDESVVDDSQLPKDRFSAERLKGVDSTLKIQPAELGDSAMYLCASSLGRTRSTDTQYFGPGTRLTVL.

This chain connects TRBV30 to TRBJ2-1, with TRBD2 as a possible D gene (5 bases). Looked up from germline, CDR1 is GTSNPN and CDR2 is SVGIG (reference sequence). Trimming stripped 4 bases from V and 5 bases from J, with 12 bases between. The CDR3 is made up of 13 amino acids. In DNA, the CDR3 is TGTGCCTGGACGAGCGGAGGAAACAATGAGCAGTTCTTC. This codes for CAWTSGGNNEQFF.

The V call is TRBV2, the J call TRBJ2-1; 16 nucleotides match TRBD2. Trimming at V came to 3 bases and at J to 3 bases, leaving 11 bases not matched to a gene. The CDR3 loop spans 20 amino acids. CDR1 is SNHLY, CDR2 FYNNEI, per germline. CDR3 nucleotide sequence: TGTGCCAGCAGTGATTTGTTGGGACTAGCGGGGGGGTCTGGCTACAATGAGCAGTTCTTC. Its translation is CASSDLLGLAGGSGYNEQFF.

The gene calls are TRBV18 and TRBJ1-1; no firm D call. This CDR3 has 13 amino acids. CDR1 KGHSH and CDR2 LQKENI come from the germline V gene. The V and J ends lost 3 bases and 1 base respectively, with 6 bases between them. The CDR3 DNA reads as TGTGCCAGCTCACCCTCACAGAACACTGAAGCTTTCTTT. Translating it yields CASSPSQNTEAFF.

The CDR3 bases are TGTGCCAGCACTCCTCTAGCGGGAGTAGCGAATGAGCAGTTCTTC. Amino acid sequence: CASTPLAGVANEQFF. The chain uses TRBV27 and TRBJ2-1; 10 bases map to TRBD2. V was pared by 7 bases and J by 7 bases, with 10 bases of the junction left unmatched. Germline V gives CDR1 MNHEY, CDR2 SMNVEV (reference sequence). The length of the CDR3 is 15 residues.

The chain joins TRBV6-5 to TRBJ2-7; weak D call: TRBD2 (5 bases). Trimming stripped 3 bases from V and 7 bases from J, with 16 bases between. Germline assignment: CDR1 MNHEY and CDR2 SVGAGI. This CDR3 has 14 amino acids. CDR3 in amino acids: CASSYSGRWGEQYF. Here the CDR3 DNA reads TGTGCCAGCAGTTATAGTGGGAGATGGGGTGAGCAGTACTTC.

The rearrangement links TRBV5-6 to TRBJ2-1; D is uncertain. The CDR3 consists of 13 residues. The germline V gene encodes CDR1 SGHDT and CDR2 YYEEEE. With 0 bases removed from V and 6 bases from J, the gap between germline ends came to 7 bases. CDR3 region: CASSLGTTNEQFF. DNA for the CDR3: TGTGCCAGCAGCTTGGGTACTACCAATGAGCAGTTCTTC.

This clone was counted only a few times. J is TRBJ2-7 and V is TRBV5-6; possible D gene TRBD2, 6 bases. With 4 bases removed from V and 7 bases from J, the gap between germline ends came to 15 bases. This CDR3 has 13 residues. Germline V CDR1 and CDR2: SGHDT, YYEEEE. The CDR3 nucleotides read TGTGCCAGCAGCCGGGGACCCGGAGGGGAGCAGTACTTC. Translated, it gives CASSRGPGGEQYF. The variable domain in full, completed from reference TRBV5-6 and TRBJ2-7, reads DAGVTQSPTHLIKTRGQQVTLRCSPKSGHDTVSWYQQALGQGPQFIFQYYEEEERQRGNFPDRFSGHQFPNYSSELNVNALLLGDSALYLCASSRGPGGEQYFGPGTRLTVT.

The chain joins TRBV7-9 to TRBJ2-7; TRBD1 might be the D (5 bases). Germline V gives CDR1 SEHNR, CDR2 FQNEAQ (reference sequence). Trimming removed 0 bases at V and 5 bases at J, with 11 bases between. The length of the CDR3 is 14 residues. This CDR3 reads CASSLAGAVNEQYF. For the CDR3, the DNA is TGTGCCAGCAGCTTAGCAGGGGCTGTTAACGAGCAGTACTTC.

This chain uses TRBV12-5 with TRBJ2-7; TRBD1 agrees at 8 bases. The CDR3 totals 14 residues. The V gene's germline CDR1 is LGHNT and CDR2 FRNRAP. The V and J ends lost 1 base and 5 bases, in that order; junction bases with no gene match: 4. CDR3 DNA sequence: TGTGCTAGTGGTTTGGGGACAGGGATCGACGAGCAGTACTTC. Protein sequence: CASGLGTGIDEQYF.

This clone was seen a handful of times. The chain combines TRBV10-2 with TRBJ1-1; 7 positions agree with TRBD1. After removal of 4 bases from V and 1 base from J, the junction contained 9 bases not matched to a gene. Germline assignment: CDR1 WSHSY and CDR2 SAAADI. The CDR3 has 16 amino acids. CDR3 amino acids: CASSGAFGTANTEAFF. The CDR3, as DNA: TGCGCCAGCAGTGGTGCGTTTGGGACAGCGAACACTGAAGCTTTCTTT.

The V gene is TRBV7-2, the J gene TRBJ1-2; D is uncertain. The V end was cut by 5 bases, the J end by 8 bases, with 15 bases between. Germline CDR1 SGHTA, CDR2 FQGNSA. The CDR3 has 13 amino acids. CDR3 protein: CASSLGEKGGYTF. The CDR3 DNA reads TGTGCCAGCAGCCTCGGGGAGAAAGGGGGCTACACCTTC.

The V gene is TRBV27, the J gene TRBJ2-7; no firm D call. The germline gives CDR1 MNHEY, CDR2 SMNVEV (reference sequence). The V end was cut by 2 bases, the J end by 4 bases, with 12 bases between. The CDR3 consists of 14 residues. The CDR3 loop reads CASSLNRAEYEQYF. In DNA, the CDR3 is TGTGCCAGCAGTTTAAACCGAGCCGAATACGAGCAGTACTTC.

The chain recombines TRBV14 with TRBJ2-5, with 11 bases aligning to TRBD2. Germline V gene sequence: CDR1 SGHDN, CDR2 FVKESK. The J segment lost 4 bases and the V segment lost 2 bases, leaving 6 bases of the junction unmatched. CDR3 length: 16 amino acids. CDR3 loop: CASSQLAGGGGETQYF. Written as DNA, the CDR3 is TGTGCCAGCAGCCAACTAGCGGGAGGTGGCGGAGAGACCCAGTACTTC.

This clone was seen only once. The V call is TRBV11-1, the J call TRBJ2-7, with 7 bases lining up with TRBD2. Per germline, CDR1 SGHAT and CDR2 FQDESV (reference sequence). The junction had 11 bases not matched to a gene; V was cut back by 2 bases and J by 7 bases. The CDR3 runs to 15 residues. This CDR3 reads CASSLRLAVLGEQYF. The CDR3, as DNA: TGTGCCAGCAGCTTACGCCTAGCGGTCCTGGGGGAGCAGTACTTC. Together with reference TRBV11-1 and TRBJ2-7, the CDR3 gives the full variable domain: EAEVAQSPRYKITEKSQAVAFWCDPISGHATLYWYRQILGQGPELLVQFQDESVVDDSQLPKDRFSAERLKGVDSTLKIQPAELGDSAMYLCASSLRLAVLGEQYFGPGTRLTVT.

The genes are TRBV20-1 and TRBJ2-1, with 7 bases that match TRBD2. The CDR3 is 14 amino acids. Trimming at V came to 3 bases and at J to 5 bases, leaving 7 bases not matched to a gene. Germline V CDR1 and CDR2: DFQATT, SNEGSKA (reference sequence). CDR3 residues: CSASLGLGNNEQFF. The CDR3 bases are TGCAGTGCTAGTCTAGGACTAGGAAACAATGAGCAGTTCTTC.

The table lists this clone with many counts. This chain uses TRBV7-9 with TRBJ2-6; D remains ambiguous. The CDR3 extends over 16 amino acids. The V end lost 5 bases, the J end lost 4 bases, and 15 bases lay between the germline ends. CDR1 SEHNR and CDR2 FQNEAQ come from the germline V gene (reference sequence). DNA for the CDR3: TGTGCCAGCAGCCCTGGATGGCAGGCAGGGGCCAACGTCCTGACTTTC. Its translation: CASSPGWQAGANVLTF.

The chain recombines TRBV5-4 with TRBJ2-2; 9 bases line up with TRBD1. This CDR3 is built from 16 residues. CDR1 is SGHNT and CDR2 is YYREEE in the germline V gene (reference sequence). Trimming removed 0 bases from V and 6 bases from J; junction bases left unmatched: 6. CDR3: CASSLGQGGFSGELFF. In DNA form, the CDR3 reads TGTGCCAGCAGCTTGGGACAGGGGGGATTTTCCGGGGAGCTGTTTTTT. The variable domain in full, completed from reference TRBV5-4 and TRBJ2-2, reads ETGVTQSPTHLIKTRGQQVTLRCSSQSGHNTVSWYQQALGQGPQFIFQYYREEENGRGNFPPRFSGLQFPNYSSELNVNALELDDSALYLCASSLGQGGFSGELFFGEGSRLTVL.

Notes on this clone: One end of the junction is discordant with germline, which a read error may explain. The same CDR3 also results from other DNA sequences found in this sample. This rearrangement joins TRBV2 to TRBJ1-4; D is possibly TRBD1 (6 bases). Germline lookup yields CDR1 SNHLY and CDR2 FYNNEI. The CDR3 is 14 amino acids. The CDR3 reads CASSPGTTNEKLFF. The CDR3 region has the DNA TGTGCCAGCAGTCCCGGGACAACCAATGAAAAACTGTTTTTT.

This chain uses TRBV6-5 with TRBJ1-5, with D maybe TRBD1 (6 bases). The germline V gene encodes CDR1 MNHEY and CDR2 SVGAGI. The CDR3 contains 13 residues. The V end was cut by 6 bases, the J end by 0 bases, with 6 bases between. The CDR3, as DNA: TGTGCCAGCAGGACAGGTAGCAATCAGCCCCAGCATTTT. Translation gives CASRTGSNQPQHF.